These 21 T cell receptor beta chains originate from one sample sequenced in a study of response to subunit inactivated influenza vaccine. TCRdb redid the calling of the RT-PCR reads with MiXCR, one entry per CDR3 protein. Found here are 610,000 or so distinct CDR3 sequences, around 13% of them singletons; the top ten hold roughly 10%. This material consisted of PBMCs from blood, taken about 12 days after vaccination. These TCRs come from a man in his fifties who received an inactivated influenza vaccine.

The chain recombines TRBV6-2 or TRBV6-3 with TRBJ2-3; no clear D. V was trimmed by 2 bases and J by 2 bases, leaving 11 bases between them. Germline-derived CDR1 and CDR2 are MNHEY and SVGEGT. The CDR3 length is 15 residues. CDR3 bases: TGTGCCAGCAGTTACGCCGGGTATTTCACAGATACGCAGTATTTT. Amino acid sequence: CASSYAGYFTDTQYF.

This rearrangement joins TRBV5-1 to TRBJ1-1, with TRBD1 as a possible D gene (5 bases). The ends were cut back, 2 bases at V and 4 bases at J, with 12 bases in the middle. Per the germline V gene, CDR1 is SGHRS and CDR2 is YFSETQ. The CDR3 loop spans 14 amino acids. CDR3 coding DNA: TGCGCCAGCAGCTTATCCAGGGCTCTCACTGAAGCTTTCTTT. It codes for CASSLSRALTEAFF.

The sample holds a few counts of this clonotype. The chain links TRBV7-2 to TRBJ2-5, with unresolved D. Germline assignment: CDR1 SGHTA and CDR2 FQGNSA. The V and J ends lost 2 bases and 1 base respectively, with 11 bases between them. The CDR3 loop spans 15 amino acids. The DNA for the CDR3 is TGTGCCAGCAGCTTACTTTTGTTCGCCCAAGAGACCCAGTACTTC. This encodes CASSLLLFAQETQYF.

This sequence joins TRBV5-5 and TRBJ2-7; 8 nucleotides line up with TRBD1. CDR1 and CDR2 (germline): SGHKS, YYEKEE (reference sequence). J lost 1 base, V lost 2 bases, and 8 bases had no gene match. The CDR3 has 16 amino acids. CDR3 DNA: TGTGCCAGCAGCTTACTACCAGGGGGCCCTTCCTACGAGCAGTACTTC. Its protein is CASSLLPGGPSYEQYF.

This clonotype has a handful of counts. The V gene is TRBV27, the J gene TRBJ1-1; D is unresolved. The CDR3 loop spans 13 amino acids. The germline V gene encodes CDR1 MNHEY and CDR2 SMNVEV (reference sequence). Trimming took off 4 bases at V and 3 bases at J, with 9 bases between the two ends. The CDR3 spells CASSSNLDTEAFF. Here the CDR3 DNA reads TGTGCCAGCAGTTCCAACCTGGACACTGAAGCTTTCTTT.

This clonotype was seen only a few times. V and J are TRBV4-3 and TRBJ1-5; D not resolved. V lost 3 bases and J 4 bases, leaving 7 bases between the germline ends. This CDR3 comprises 13 residues. Germline CDR1 reads LGHNA; CDR2 reads YSLEER. Here the CDR3 reads CASSQSVNQPQHF. The CDR3 nucleotides are TGCGCCAGCAGCCAGTCTGTGAATCAGCCCCAGCATTTT.

The sample holds a few counts of this clonotype. The V call is TRBV14, the J call TRBJ1-4; D call uncertain. This CDR3 contains 15 residues. V dropped 5 bases and J dropped 0 bases, with 10 bases sitting between them. CDR1 SGHDN and CDR2 FVKESK come from the germline V gene. CDR3 nucleotide sequence: TGTGCCAGCAGCTCCTTACAGTCAACTAATGAAAAACTGTTTTTT. Translated: CASSSLQSTNEKLFF. The complete variable domain, with remaining parts taken from reference TRBV14 and TRBJ1-4, reads EAGVTQFPSHSVIEKGQTVTLRCDPISGHDNLYWYRRVMGKEIKFLLHFVKESKQDESGMPNNRFLAERTGGTYSTLKVQPAELEDSGVYFCASSSLQSTNEKLFFGSGTQLSVL.

V usage is TRBV9 and J usage is TRBJ1-2, with TRBD1 matching over 7 bases. Germline lookup yields CDR1 SGDLS and CDR2 YYNGEE. The CDR3 runs to 14 residues. With 3 bases clipped from V and 6 bases from J, the junction kept 8 bases outside the gene matches. The CDR3 sequence is CASSAPGTADGYTF. CDR3 in DNA: TGTGCCAGCAGCGCCCCCGGGACAGCCGATGGCTACACCTTC.

The gene calls are TRBV20-1 and TRBJ2-7; D call uncertain. Deletions cut 2 bases from V and 5 bases from J, with 10 bases between. The CDR3 is 12 residues long. Germline V gene data show CDR1 as DFQATT and CDR2 as SNEGSKA (reference sequence). The CDR3 DNA sequence: TGCAGTGCTAGAAGTTGGGCGAACGAGCAGTACTTC. It codes for CSARSWANEQYF.

The chain couples TRBV15 to TRBJ1-1; 12 bases are shared with TRBD1. V trimming: 0 bases; J trimming: 11 bases; junction bases outside the gene matches: 7. The CDR3 runs 15 residues. Germline V CDR1 and CDR2: LNHNV, YYDKDF (reference sequence). Here the CDR3 DNA reads TGTGCCACCAGCAGAGAACGGGGGACAGGGGGCCCCGCTTTCTTT. Amino acids: CATSRERGTGGPAFF.

J is TRBJ1-1 and V is TRBV6-1; D unresolved. CDR3 length: 17 amino acids. V was trimmed by 7 bases and J by 3 bases, leaving 24 bases between them. The germline CDR1 and CDR2 sequences are MNHNS and SASEGT. CDR3 coding DNA: TGTGCCAGCACTCCACTTCACCAGCCCCTTAGGGACACTGAAGCTTTCTTT. Amino acids: CASTPLHQPLRDTEAFF.

This clonotype showed up just a few times. The chain is built from TRBV5-6 and TRBJ2-7, with 7 bases fitting TRBD1. The V gene end was trimmed by 2 bases and the J gene end by 5 bases; junction bases not matched to a gene: 4. Germline CDR1 SGHDT, CDR2 YYEEEE. The length of the CDR3 is 13 residues. The CDR3 reads CASSFTGADEQYF. CDR3 DNA: TGTGCCAGCAGCTTCACAGGGGCCGACGAGCAGTACTTC.

The V gene is TRBV7-2, the J gene TRBJ1-5; D gene ambiguous. The CDR3 runs 13 residues. In germline, CDR1 is SGHTA, CDR2 FQGNSA. Between the trimmed V and J ends, which lost 5 bases and 4 bases, there was a span of 9 bases. The CDR3 region is CASSPHKNQPQHF. The CDR3 DNA follows: TGTGCCAGCAGCCCCCACAAGAATCAGCCCCAGCATTTT.

This chain uses TRBV18 with TRBJ1-4; 10 positions match TRBD1. This CDR3 is built from 16 residues. Germline-derived CDR1 and CDR2 are KGHSH and LQKENI. V lost 6 bases to trimming and J lost 8 bases; unmatched junction nucleotides: 12. The chain's CDR3 is CASSRRGTGEGEKLFF. As DNA, the CDR3 is TGTGCCAGCTCCCGGCGGGGGACAGGGGAAGGAGAAAAACTGTTTTTT.

This clonotype was counted only a few times. The chain joins TRBV5-1 to TRBJ2-3; 9 bases line up with TRBD2. Looked up from germline, CDR1 is SGHRS and CDR2 is YFSETQ. The CDR3 runs to 17 residues. The V gene end was trimmed by 4 bases and the J gene end by 0 bases; junction bases not matched to a gene: 9. The CDR3 region has the DNA TGCGCCAGCAGCGGGGGGCCGCTAGCGGGAAGCACAGATACGCAGTATTTT. This gives the protein CASSGGPLAGSTDTQYF.

The gene calls are TRBV6-2 or TRBV6-3 and TRBJ2-7, with 9 bases lining up with TRBD2. The germline CDR1 and CDR2 sequences are MNHEY and SVGEGT. The CDR3 runs to 15 residues. V dropped 4 bases and J dropped 2; count of bases not matched to a gene: 6. CDR3 nucleotides: TGTGCCAGCAGTTTTCCTAGCGGGACCGCCTACGAGCAGTACTTC. Its protein is CASSFPSGTAYEQYF.

This clonotype was counted only a few times. Here the CDR3 reads CASSRNVVPSGEKLFF. The CDR3 region has the DNA TGTGCCAGCAGCCGAAACGTGGTCCCGTCGGGTGAAAAACTGTTTTTT. This chain links TRBV28 with TRBJ1-4; D unresolved. Germline V CDR1 and CDR2: MDHEN, SYDVKM. The CDR3 length is 16 residues. The V and J ends lost 6 bases and 7 bases respectively, with 21 bases between them.

The sample holds a few counts of this clonotype. The J gene is TRBJ2-2, the V gene TRBV5-6; D is tentatively TRBD1 or TRBD2 (7 bases each). The CDR3 has 16 amino acids. V gave up 4 bases and J gave up 3 bases, with 16 bases separating them. From germline, CDR1 is SGHDT and CDR2 YYEEEE. Written as DNA, the CDR3 is TGTGCCAGCAGCGCCCAGGGGGGGCGGGACACCGGGGAGCTGTTTTTT. It yields the protein CASSAQGGRDTGELFF.

This clonotype was counted between two and nine times. The rearrangement uses TRBV9 and TRBJ2-3; D is possibly TRBD2 (5 bases). The germline V and J ends were trimmed by 1 base and 3 bases, with 9 bases remaining between them. The CDR3 is 14 residues long. The V gene's germline CDR1 is SGDLS and CDR2 YYNGEE. The CDR3 reads CASSVKGVTDTQYF. The CDR3 coding sequence is TGTGCCAGCAGCGTAAAGGGAGTTACAGATACGCAGTATTTT.

The chain uses TRBV7-8 and TRBJ2-7; 8 bases align to TRBD2. Germline loops: CDR1 SGHVS, CDR2 FQNEAQ. This CDR3 has 15 amino acids. V lost 3 bases, J lost 4 bases, and 8 bases stayed unmatched. The CDR3, as DNA: TGTGCCAGCAGCTTGCGGGGGGTAGAAAATTACGAGCAGTACTTC. Protein product: CASSLRGVENYEQYF.

This chain joins TRBV18 and TRBJ2-5; D perhaps matches TRBD1 (6 bases). V lost 6 bases to trimming and J lost 0 bases, with 11 bases between them. This CDR3 contains 14 residues. The germline V gene has CDR1 KGHSH and CDR2 LQKENI. DNA for the CDR3: TGTGCCAGCTCCCGAGGACAGCACCAAGAGACCCAGTACTTC. Translated: CASSRGQHQETQYF.